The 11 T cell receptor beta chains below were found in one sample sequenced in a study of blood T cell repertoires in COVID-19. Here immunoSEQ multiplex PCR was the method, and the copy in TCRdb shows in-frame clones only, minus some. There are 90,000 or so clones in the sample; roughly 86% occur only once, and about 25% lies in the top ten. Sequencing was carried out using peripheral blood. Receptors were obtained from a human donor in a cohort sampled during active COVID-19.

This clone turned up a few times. CDR3 DNA sequence: TGTGCCAGCAGCTTACAGGGGGCTACTGGAAACACCATATATTTT. Its protein is CASSLQGATGNTIYF. The J gene is TRBJ1-3, the V gene TRBV11-2; the match to TRBD1 covers 8 bases. V lost 2 bases to trimming and J lost 2 bases; unmatched junction nucleotides: 2. In germline, CDR1 is SGHAT, CDR2 FQNNGV. The CDR3 loop spans 15 amino acids.

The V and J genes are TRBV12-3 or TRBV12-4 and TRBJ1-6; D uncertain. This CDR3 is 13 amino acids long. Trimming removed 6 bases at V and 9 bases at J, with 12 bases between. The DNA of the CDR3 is TGTGCCAGCAGCACTTCGGAGATTTCACCCCTCCACTTT. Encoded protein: CASSTSEISPLHF.

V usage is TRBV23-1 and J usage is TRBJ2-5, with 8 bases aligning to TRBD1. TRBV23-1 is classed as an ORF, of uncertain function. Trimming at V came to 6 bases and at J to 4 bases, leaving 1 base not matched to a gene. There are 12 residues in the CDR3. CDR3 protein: CASRDRAETQYF. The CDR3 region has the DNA TGCGCCAGCAGGGACAGGGCAGAGACCCAGTACTTC.

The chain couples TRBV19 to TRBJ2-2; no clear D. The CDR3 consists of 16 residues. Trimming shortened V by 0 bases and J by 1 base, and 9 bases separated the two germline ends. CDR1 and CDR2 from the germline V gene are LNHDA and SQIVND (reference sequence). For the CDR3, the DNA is TGTGCCAGTAGTATAGATCAAGCGATGAACACCGGGGAGCTGTTTTTT. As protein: CASSIDQAMNTGELFF.

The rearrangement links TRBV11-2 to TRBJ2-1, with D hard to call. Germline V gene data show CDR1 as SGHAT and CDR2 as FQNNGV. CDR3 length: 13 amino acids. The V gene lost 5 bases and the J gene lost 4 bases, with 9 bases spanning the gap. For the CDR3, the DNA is TGTGCCAGCAGCCTGGCAGAATACAATGAGCAGTTCTTC. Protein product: CASSLAEYNEQFF.

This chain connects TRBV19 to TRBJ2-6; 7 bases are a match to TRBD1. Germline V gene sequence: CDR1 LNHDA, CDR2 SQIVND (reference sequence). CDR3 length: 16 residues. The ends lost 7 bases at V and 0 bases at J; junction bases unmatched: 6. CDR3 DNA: TGTGCCAGTATCCGGACAGGAGTCTCTGGGGCCAACGTCCTGACTTTC. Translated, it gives CASIRTGVSGANVLTF.

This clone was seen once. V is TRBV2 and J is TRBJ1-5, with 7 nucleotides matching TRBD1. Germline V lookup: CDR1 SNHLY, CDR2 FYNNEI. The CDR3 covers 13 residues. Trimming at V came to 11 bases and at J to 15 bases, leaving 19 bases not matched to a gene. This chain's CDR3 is CAGLDRTESRWHF. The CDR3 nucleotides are TGTGCCGGACTGGACAGGACAGAAAGTCGTTGGCATTTT.

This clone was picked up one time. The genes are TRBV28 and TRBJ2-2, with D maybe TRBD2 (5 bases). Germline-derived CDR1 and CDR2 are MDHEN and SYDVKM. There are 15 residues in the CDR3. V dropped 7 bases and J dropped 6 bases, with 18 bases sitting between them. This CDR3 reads CASTDGSLVSGELFF. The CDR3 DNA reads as TGTGCCAGCACCGATGGGAGTTTAGTGTCCGGGGAGCTGTTTTTT. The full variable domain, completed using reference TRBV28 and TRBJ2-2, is DVKVTQSSRYLVKRTGEKVFLECVQDMDHENMFWYRQDPGLGLRLIYFSYDVKMKEKGDIPEGYSVSREKKERFSLILESASTNQTSMYLCASTDGSLVSGELFFGEGSRLTVL.

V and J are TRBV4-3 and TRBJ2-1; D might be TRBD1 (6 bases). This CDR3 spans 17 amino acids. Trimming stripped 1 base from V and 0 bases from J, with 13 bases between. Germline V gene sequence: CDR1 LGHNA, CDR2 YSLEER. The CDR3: CASSQVLGTHSYNEQFF. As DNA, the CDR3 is TGCGCCAGCAGCCAAGTTCTCGGGACACACTCCTACAATGAGCAGTTCTTC.

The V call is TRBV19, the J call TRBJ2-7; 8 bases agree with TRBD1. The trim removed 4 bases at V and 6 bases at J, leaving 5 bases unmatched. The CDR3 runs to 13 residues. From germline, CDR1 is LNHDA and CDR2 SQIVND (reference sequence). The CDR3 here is CASSKDREREQYF. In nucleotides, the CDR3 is TGTGCCAGTAGTAAGGACAGGGAACGCGAGCAGTACTTC.

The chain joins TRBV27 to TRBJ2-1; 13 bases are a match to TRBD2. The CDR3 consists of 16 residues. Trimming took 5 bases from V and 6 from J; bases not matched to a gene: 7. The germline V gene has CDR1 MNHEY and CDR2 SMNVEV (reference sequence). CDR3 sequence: CASSPGLAGAFNEQFF. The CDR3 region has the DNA TGTGCCAGCAGTCCCGGACTAGCGGGAGCTTTCAATGAGCAGTTCTTC.